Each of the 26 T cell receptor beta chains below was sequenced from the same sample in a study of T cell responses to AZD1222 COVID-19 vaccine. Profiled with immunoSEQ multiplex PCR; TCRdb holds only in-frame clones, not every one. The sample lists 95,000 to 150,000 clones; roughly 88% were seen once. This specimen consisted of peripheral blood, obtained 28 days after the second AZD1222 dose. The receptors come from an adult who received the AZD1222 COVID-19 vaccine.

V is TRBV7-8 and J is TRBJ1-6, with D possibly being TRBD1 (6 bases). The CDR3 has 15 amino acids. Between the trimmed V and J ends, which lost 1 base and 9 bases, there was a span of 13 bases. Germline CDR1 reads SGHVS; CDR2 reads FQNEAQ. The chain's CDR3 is CASSLEGVGASPLHF. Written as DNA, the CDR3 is TGTGCCAGCAGCTTAGAGGGGGTTGGGGCTTCACCCCTCCACTTT.

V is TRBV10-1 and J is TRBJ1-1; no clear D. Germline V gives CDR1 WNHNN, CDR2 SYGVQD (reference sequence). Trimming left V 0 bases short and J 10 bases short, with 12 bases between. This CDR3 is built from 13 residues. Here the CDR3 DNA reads TGCGCCAGCAGTGAGTCTAACGCCCGCCGAGCTTTCTTT. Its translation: CASSESNARRAFF.

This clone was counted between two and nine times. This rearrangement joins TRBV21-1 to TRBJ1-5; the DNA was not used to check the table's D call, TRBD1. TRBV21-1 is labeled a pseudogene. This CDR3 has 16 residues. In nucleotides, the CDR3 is TGTGCCAGCAGCCTCCGCGACAGGTTGACCAATCAGCCCCAGCATTTT. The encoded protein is CASSLRDRLTNQPQHF.

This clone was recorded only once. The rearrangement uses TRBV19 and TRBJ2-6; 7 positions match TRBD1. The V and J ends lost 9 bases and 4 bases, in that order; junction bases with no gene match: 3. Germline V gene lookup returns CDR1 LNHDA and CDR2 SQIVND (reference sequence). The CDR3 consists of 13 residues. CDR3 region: CASRQGGANVLTF. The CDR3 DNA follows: TGTGCCAGCAGACAGGGCGGGGCCAACGTCCTGACTTTC.

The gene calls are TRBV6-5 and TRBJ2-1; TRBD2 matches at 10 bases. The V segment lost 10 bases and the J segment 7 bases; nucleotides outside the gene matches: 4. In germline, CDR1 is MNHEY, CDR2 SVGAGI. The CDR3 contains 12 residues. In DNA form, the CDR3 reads TGTGCCACCTGGACTAGCGGTAATGAGCAGTTCTTC. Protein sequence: CATWTSGNEQFF.

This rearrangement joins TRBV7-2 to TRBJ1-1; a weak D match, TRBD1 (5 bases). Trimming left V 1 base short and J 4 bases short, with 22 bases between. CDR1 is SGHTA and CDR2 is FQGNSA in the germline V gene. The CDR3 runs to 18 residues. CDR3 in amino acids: CASSLGVGGEVWGTEAFF. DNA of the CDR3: TGTGCCAGCAGCTTAGGGGTAGGAGGGGAAGTTTGGGGCACTGAAGCTTTCTTT.

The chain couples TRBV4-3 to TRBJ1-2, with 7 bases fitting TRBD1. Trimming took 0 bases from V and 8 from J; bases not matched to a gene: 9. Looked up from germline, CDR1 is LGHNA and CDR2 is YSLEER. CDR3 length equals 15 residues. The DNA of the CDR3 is TGCGCCAGCAGCCAAGATCTAGAGGGGGCAAGAGGCTACACCTTC. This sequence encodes CASSQDLEGARGYTF.

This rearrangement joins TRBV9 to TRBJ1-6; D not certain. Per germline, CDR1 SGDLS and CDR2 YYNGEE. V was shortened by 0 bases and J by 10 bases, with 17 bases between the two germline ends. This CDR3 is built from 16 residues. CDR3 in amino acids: CASSVGPRGFVSPLHF. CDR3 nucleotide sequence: TGTGCCAGCAGCGTAGGCCCCCGGGGATTCGTGTCACCCCTCCACTTT.

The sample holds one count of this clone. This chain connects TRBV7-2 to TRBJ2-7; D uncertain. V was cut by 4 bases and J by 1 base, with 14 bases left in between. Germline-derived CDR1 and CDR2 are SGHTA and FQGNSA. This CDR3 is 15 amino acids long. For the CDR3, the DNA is TGTGCCAGCAGCTCTTGGACCCTGCTATCCTACGAGCAGTACTTC. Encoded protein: CASSSWTLLSYEQYF.

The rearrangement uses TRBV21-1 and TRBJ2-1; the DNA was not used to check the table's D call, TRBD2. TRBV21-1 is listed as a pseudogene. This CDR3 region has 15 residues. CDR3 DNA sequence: TGTGCCAGCACCTTCCTAGCGGGGGACTACAATGAGCAGTTCTTC. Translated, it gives CASTFLAGDYNEQFF.

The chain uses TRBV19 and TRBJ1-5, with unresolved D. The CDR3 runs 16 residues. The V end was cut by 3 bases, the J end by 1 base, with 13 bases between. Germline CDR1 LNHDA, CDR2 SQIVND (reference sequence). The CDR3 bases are TGTGCCAGTAGTATCTTTAGGGCGGTCAGCAATCAGCCCCAGCATTTT. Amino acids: CASSIFRAVSNQPQHF.

This CDR3 is CASSTISGGSTDTQYF. DNA for the CDR3: TGTGCCAGTAGTACAATTAGCGGGGGGAGCACAGATACGCAGTATTTT. The rearrangement links TRBV19 to TRBJ2-3, with TRBD2 matching over 10 bases. The CDR3 extends over 16 amino acids. Germline V CDR1 and CDR2: LNHDA, SQIVND (reference sequence). After removal of 4 bases from V and 0 bases from J, the junction contained 4 bases not matched to a gene. The full variable domain, rest sourced from reference TRBV19 and TRBJ2-3, is DGGITQSPKYLFRKEGQNVTLSCEQNLNHDAMYWYRQDPGQGLRLIYYSQIVNDFQKGDIAEGYSVSREKKESFPLTVTSAQKNPTAFYLCASSTISGGSTDTQYFGPGTRLTVL.

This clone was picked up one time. The CDR3 nucleotides read TGTGCCAGCAGCTTGCGAGTCCAACAGGCTGTCGGTGAAAAACTGTTTTTT. Translated, it gives CASSLRVQQAVGEKLFF. The rearrangement uses TRBV5-6 and TRBJ1-4, with D tentatively TRBD1 (5 bases). The CDR3 has 17 amino acids. V was clipped by 1 base and J by 7 bases, with 20 bases between them. The germline gives CDR1 SGHDT, CDR2 YYEEEE.

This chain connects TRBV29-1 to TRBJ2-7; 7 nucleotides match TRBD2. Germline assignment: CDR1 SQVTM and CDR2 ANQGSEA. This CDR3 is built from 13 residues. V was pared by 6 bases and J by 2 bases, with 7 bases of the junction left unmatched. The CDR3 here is CSVAAGGTYEQYF. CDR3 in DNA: TGCAGCGTCGCTGCCGGGGGGACCTACGAGCAGTACTTC.

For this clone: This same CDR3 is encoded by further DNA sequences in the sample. Here the CDR3 DNA reads TGTGCCAGCAGCGTCCTGGGACTAGCGGGGGGGTACGAGCAGTACTTC. It yields the protein CASSVLGLAGGYEQYF. The genes are TRBV7-2 and TRBJ2-7; 16 bases align to TRBD2. CDR3 length: 16 amino acids. Germline-derived CDR1 and CDR2 are SGHTA and FQGNSA. V was clipped by 5 bases and J by 4 bases; unmatched bases: 5.

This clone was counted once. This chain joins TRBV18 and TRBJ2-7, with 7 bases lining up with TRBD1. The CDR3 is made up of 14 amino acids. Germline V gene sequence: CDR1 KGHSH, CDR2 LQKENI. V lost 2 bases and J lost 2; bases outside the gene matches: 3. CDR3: CASSPTGATYEQYF. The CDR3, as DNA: TGTGCCAGCTCACCAACAGGGGCAACCTACGAGCAGTACTTC.

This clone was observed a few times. The CDR3 region is CASSLSRYPGDQPQHF. In DNA, the CDR3 is TGTGCCAGCAGTTTATCGAGGTACCCCGGCGATCAGCCCCAGCATTTT. The chain recombines TRBV27 with TRBJ1-5; no clear D. The V and J ends lost 0 bases and 5 bases respectively, with 14 bases between them. The CDR3 contains 16 residues. In germline, CDR1 is MNHEY, CDR2 SMNVEV (reference sequence).

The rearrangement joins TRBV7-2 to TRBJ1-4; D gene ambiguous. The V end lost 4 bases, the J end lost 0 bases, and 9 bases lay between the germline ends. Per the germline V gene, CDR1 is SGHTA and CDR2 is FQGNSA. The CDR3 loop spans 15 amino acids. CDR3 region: CASSWNLPTNEKLFF. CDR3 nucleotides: TGTGCCAGCAGCTGGAACTTACCAACTAATGAAAAACTGTTTTTT.

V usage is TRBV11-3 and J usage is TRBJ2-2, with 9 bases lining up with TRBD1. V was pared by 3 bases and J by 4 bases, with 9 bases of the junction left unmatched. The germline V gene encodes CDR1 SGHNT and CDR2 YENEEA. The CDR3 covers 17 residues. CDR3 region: CASSLRLQGAGTGELFF. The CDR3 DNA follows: TGTGCCAGCAGCTTGAGGTTACAGGGGGCCGGCACCGGGGAGCTGTTTTTT.

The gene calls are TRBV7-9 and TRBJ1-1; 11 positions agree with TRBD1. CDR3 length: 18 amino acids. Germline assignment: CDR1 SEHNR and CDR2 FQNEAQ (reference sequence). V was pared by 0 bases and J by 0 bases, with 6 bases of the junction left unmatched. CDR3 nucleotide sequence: TGTGCCAGCAGCTTAGCTAGGACAGGGGGCTCGATGAACACTGAAGCTTTCTTT. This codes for CASSLARTGGSMNTEAFF.

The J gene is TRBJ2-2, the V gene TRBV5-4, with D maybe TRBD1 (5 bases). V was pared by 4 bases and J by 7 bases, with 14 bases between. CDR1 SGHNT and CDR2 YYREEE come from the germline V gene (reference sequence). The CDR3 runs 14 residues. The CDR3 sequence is CASSRGAGNGELFF. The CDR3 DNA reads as TGTGCCAGCAGCCGTGGGGCTGGGAACGGGGAGCTGTTTTTT. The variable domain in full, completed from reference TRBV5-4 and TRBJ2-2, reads ETGVTQSPTHLIKTRGQQVTLRCSSQSGHNTVSWYQQALGQGPQFIFQYYREEENGRGNFPPRFSGLQFPNYSSELNVNALELDDSALYLCASSRGAGNGELFFGEGSRLTVL.

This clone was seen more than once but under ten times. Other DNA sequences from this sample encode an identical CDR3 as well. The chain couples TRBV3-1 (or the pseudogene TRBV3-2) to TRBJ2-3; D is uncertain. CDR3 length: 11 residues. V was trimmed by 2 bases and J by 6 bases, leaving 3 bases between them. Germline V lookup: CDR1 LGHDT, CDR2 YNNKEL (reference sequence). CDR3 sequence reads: CASSQSDTQYF. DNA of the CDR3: TGTGCCAGCAGCCAAAGTGATACGCAGTATTTT.

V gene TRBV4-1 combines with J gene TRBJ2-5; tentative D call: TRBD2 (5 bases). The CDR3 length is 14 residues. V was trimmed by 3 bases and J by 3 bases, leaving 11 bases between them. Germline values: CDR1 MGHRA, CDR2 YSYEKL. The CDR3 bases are TGCGCCAGCAGCCATCTGATCGGGGAAGAGACCCAGTACTTC. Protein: CASSHLIGEETQYF.

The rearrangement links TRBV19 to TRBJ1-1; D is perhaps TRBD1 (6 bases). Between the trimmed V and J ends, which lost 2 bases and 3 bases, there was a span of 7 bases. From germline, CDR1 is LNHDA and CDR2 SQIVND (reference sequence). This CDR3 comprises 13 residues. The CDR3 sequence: CASSIKGDTEAFF. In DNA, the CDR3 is TGTGCCAGTAGTATAAAGGGGGACACTGAAGCTTTCTTT.

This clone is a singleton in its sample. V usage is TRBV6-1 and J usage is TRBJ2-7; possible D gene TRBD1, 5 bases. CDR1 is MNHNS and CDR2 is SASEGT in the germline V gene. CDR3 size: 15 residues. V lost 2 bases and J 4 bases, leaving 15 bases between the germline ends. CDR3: CASSEFYRPRYEQYF. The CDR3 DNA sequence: TGTGCCAGCAGTGAATTCTACAGGCCCAGGTACGAGCAGTACTTC.

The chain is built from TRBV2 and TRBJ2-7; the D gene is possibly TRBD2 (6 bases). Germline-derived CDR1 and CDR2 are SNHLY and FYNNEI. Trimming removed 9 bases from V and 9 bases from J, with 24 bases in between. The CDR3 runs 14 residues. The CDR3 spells CASTEAGSLSGQYF. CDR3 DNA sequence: TGTGCCAGTACCGAGGCGGGGAGTTTATCGGGGCAGTACTTC.